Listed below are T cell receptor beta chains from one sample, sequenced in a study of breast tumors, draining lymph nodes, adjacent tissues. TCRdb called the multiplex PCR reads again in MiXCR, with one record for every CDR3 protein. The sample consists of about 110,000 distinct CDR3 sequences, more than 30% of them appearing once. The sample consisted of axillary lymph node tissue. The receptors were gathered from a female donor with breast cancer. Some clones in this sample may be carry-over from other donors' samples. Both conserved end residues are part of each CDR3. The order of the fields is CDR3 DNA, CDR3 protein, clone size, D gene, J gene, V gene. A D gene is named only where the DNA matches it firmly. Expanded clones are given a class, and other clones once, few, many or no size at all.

cdr3_nt: NA
cdr3_aa: CASSFYICSASGGAINEQFF
clone_size: NA
d_call: NA
j_call: TRBJ2-1
v_call: TRBV7-8

cdr3_nt: TGTGCCATCAGTGAGTCGATTCAGGACTATGGCTACACCTTC
cdr3_aa: CAISESIQDYGYTF
clone_size: many
d_call: NA
j_call: TRBJ1-2
v_call: TRBV10-3

cdr3_nt: TGCAGTGCTAGAGATCAGGGTGGGGGTTATGGCTACACCTTC
cdr3_aa: CSARDQGGGYGYTF
clone_size: few
d_call: NA
j_call: TRBJ1-2
v_call: TRBV20-1

cdr3_nt: TGTGCCAGCACTCTAATTTCGAGACAAGAGACCCAGTACTTC
cdr3_aa: CASTLISRQETQYF
clone_size: many
d_call: NA
j_call: TRBJ2-5
v_call: TRBV6-1

cdr3_nt: TGTGCCAGCAGTCAAGATCCGGGACAGGCCGCCTACGAGCAGTACTTC
cdr3_aa: CASSQDPGQAAYEQYF
clone_size: NA
d_call: TRBD1
j_call: TRBJ2-7
v_call: TRBV6-1

cdr3_nt: TGTGCCAGCAGCTTTTGGCCGCAAGAGACCCAGTACTTC
cdr3_aa: CASSFWPQETQYF
clone_size: many
d_call: NA
j_call: TRBJ2-5
v_call: TRBV7-8

cdr3_nt: TGCGCCAGCCGTTTGACGGGGCACTATGGCTACACCTTC
cdr3_aa: CASRLTGHYGYTF
clone_size: NA
d_call: NA
j_call: TRBJ1-2
v_call: TRBV5-1

cdr3_nt: TGTGCCAGCAGGAAGGGGGACAGGGGGTTCGGCACTGAAGCTTTCTTT
cdr3_aa: CASRKGDRGFGTEAFF
clone_size: many
d_call: TRBD1
j_call: TRBJ1-1
v_call: TRBV2

cdr3_nt: TGTGCCAGCAGTGCCACCGGGACAGGAGCCAATTCACCCCTCCACTTT
cdr3_aa: CASSATGTGANSPLHF
clone_size: NA
d_call: TRBD1
j_call: TRBJ1-6
v_call: TRBV2

cdr3_nt: TGTGCCAGCAGCGCCCGGGGCAGGCTGTCTTTCTATGGCTACACCTTC
cdr3_aa: CASSARGRLSFYGYTF
clone_size: NA
d_call: NA
j_call: TRBJ1-2
v_call: TRBV9

cdr3_nt: TGTGCCAGTGGCTGGACAGGGGGAGTCGATGAGCAGTTCTTC
cdr3_aa: CASGWTGGVDEQFF
clone_size: many
d_call: TRBD1
j_call: TRBJ2-1
v_call: TRBV19

cdr3_nt: TGTGCCAGCAGTTACCCAATTCGAGGGTTGGGAACTGAAGCTTTCTTT
cdr3_aa: CASSYPIRGLGTEAFF
clone_size: few
d_call: NA
j_call: TRBJ1-1
v_call: TRBV6-5

cdr3_nt: TGTGCCATCAGGGGGGAGGGGAGTACTGAAAAACTGTTTTTT
cdr3_aa: CAIRGEGSTEKLFF
clone_size: many
d_call: NA
j_call: TRBJ1-4
v_call: TRBV10-3

cdr3_nt: TGTGCCAGCAGTCACTCTCCAGGGGGTTTAAGCAATCAGCCCCAGCATTTT
cdr3_aa: CASSHSPGGLSNQPQHF
clone_size: many
d_call: TRBD1
j_call: TRBJ1-5
v_call: TRBV6-6

cdr3_nt: TGTGCCAGCAGGTCCCGGGGACAGGACGCCATATATTTT
cdr3_aa: CASRSRGQDAIYF
clone_size: NA
d_call: TRBD1
j_call: TRBJ1-3
v_call: TRBV12-3/TRBV12-4